In its sample, the clone carrying this TCR beta chain was seen a few times. The antigen remains unidentified. This sample was taken from a study of CD8 T cells in ankylosing spondylitis. Overall study findings and caveats: As reported, disease-linked clones showed significant enrichment in matched ankylosing spondylitis synovial fluid. Blood of patients with ankylosing spondylitis appeared to be characterized by a TCR beta motif of eight highly homologous variants. Relatively rare in peripheral blood, disease-linked clones were also CD8+.

Preparation of TCR beta libraries was done by quantitative 5'-RACE with molecular barcodes. TCRdb reprocessed the 5' RACE reads via MiXCR and lists one record per CDR3 protein. Among more than 400,000 distinct CDR3 sequences listed, 5.3% were seen once. The CDR3 length is 14 residues. CDR1 is MNHEY and CDR2 is SMNVEV in the germline V gene (reference sequence). Unmatched junction bases numbered 9, after V lost 8 bases and J lost 4 bases. Sequenced: blood, either unsorted or a sorted T cell fraction (not recorded which). The receptor was derived from a male donor with ankylosing spondylitis. The chain carries TRBV27 and TRBJ2-7, with TRBD1 identical over 9 bases. CDR3 in DNA: TGTGCCAGCCGCCTTCGGGACAGGGCTTACGAGCAGTACTTC. It yields the protein CASRLRDRAYEQYF.